The following is a TCR beta chain sequence with its context. The specificity of this receptor is unknown. Per-nucleotide qualities are absent, and no much larger clonotype sits a single base away. V is reduced by 1 base and J by 4 bases, leaving a spacing of 11 bases between them. The CDR3 starts with the cysteine, ends with the phenylalanine, and has 15 residues. This entry keeps only the CDR3 DNA: 45 bases, framed from base 1. As encoded in the germline V gene, CDR1 is SGHTA while CDR2 is FQGNSA. The CDR3 regions of human TCRbeta chains were analyzed by immunosequencing. Per the authors' processing: Repertoire TCRs were matched against a reference library of SARS-CoV-2-specific TCRs generated with the MIRA antigen-specificity platform. Breadth meant the fraction of unique TCRs that were SARS-CoV-2-associated, whereas depth meant the fraction of total T cells that were SARS-CoV-2-associated. Using the MIRA data, every spike-specific TCR was mapped to the spike region that the TCR reacted to and assigned to either a CD4 or a CD8 class. Log10-transformed breadth and depth values were compared by one-way ANOVA with Sidak's multiple comparisons tests. TCRdb stores this immuneACCESS table with in-frame sequences only. Part of the clones is absent; in the studies checked, under half of the shortfall reflects unresolved V genes, and no reason is known for the rest. D and trimming come from the DNA, and the V and J calls and clone size come from that table. Present in this sample are tens of thousands of clones, 65% to 85% of which were seen just once. The top ten clonotypes cover 26% of the sample.

The record originates from a study of T cell responses to AZD1222 COVID-19 vaccine (dated by TCRdb to 2020 to 2023). With respect to the entire study: TCR sequencing covered fewer than 250 trial participants: about 210 given two doses of AZD1222 and approximately 25 given two doses of MenACWY control vaccine. Trial participants were enrolled by age into 18-55, 56-69 and 70-plus year subgroups, with approximately 150, 28 and 58 TCR-sequenced participants respectively.

Points the paper makes about the study in general: Because no day 14 peak-response samples were available, repertoires were characterized only after the peak T cell response. A significant rise in spike-specific TCR breadth and depth was observed after two AZD1222 doses relative to day 0 and relative to MenACWY recipients. The vaccine-associated CD4 TCRs covered the entire spike protein, and the dominant responses fell in regions 160-218 and 743-854. Epitopes outside the regions mutated in the B.1.351 and B.1.1.7 variants were reportedly recognized by nearly half of the unique spike-specific TCRs. Most participants were white British and females outnumbered males, and the authors suggested that clonal diversity may have been underestimated. Only 5 to 7 AZD1222 recipients were SARS-CoV-2 seropositive at baseline, limiting conclusions about previously exposed vaccinees. In the small 56-69-year group, the increase in depth fell short of significance, most likely because of low power.

The sample's time point label, decoded: about 28 days (+/-7) after the second vaccine dose. Because spike-specific TCR depth and breadth did not differ between the two schedules, AZD1222 recipients who got a second dose at roughly 4 weeks were pooled with those who got a second dose at roughly 12 weeks. Samples from vaccinated people were obtained from the UK trials COV001 and COV002, which included a single-blind randomized controlled phase 2/3 trial of AZD1222 (ChAdOx1 nCoV-19) in healthy adults. Trial participant PBMC samples were collected at day 0 and day 28 after the second dose for TCRbeta chain sequencing.

This specimen was peripheral blood, taken 28 days after the second AZD1222 dose. The clonotype was recovered from an adult who received the AZD1222 COVID-19 vaccine. This chain is built from TRBV7-2 and TRBJ2-1; the D gene is perhaps TRBD2, from 5 matching bases. The CDR3 protein: CASSLVGQRYNEQFF. DNA sequence: TGTGCCAGCAGCTTAGTCGGCCAGCGGTACAATGAGCAGTTCTTC. Reference TRBV7-2 and TRBJ2-1 proteins supply the regions before and after the CDR3; the full variable domain is: GAGVSQSPSNKVTEKGKDVELRCDPISGHTALYWYRQSLGQGLEFLIYFQGNSAPDKSGLPSDRFSAERTGGSVSTLTIQRTQQEDSAVYLCASSLVGQRYNEQFFGPGTRLTVL.